This TCR beta chain was sequenced in a study of shared clonotypes between healthy human individuals. Measured with immunoSEQ multiplex PCR; TCRdb has only the in-frame clones, and not every one. The sample comprises approximately 95,000 clones, roughly two thirds of which are singletons, and less than 50% rests with the top ten. V was cut by 3 bases and J by 3 bases, with 14 bases left in between. Germline loops: CDR1 MGHRA, CDR2 YSYEKL. The CDR3 is 15 amino acids. Input material: memory CD8+ T cells sorted from blood. This sample's subset: CD45RO+ cells pooled with CCR7-negative TemRA cells. The chain employs TRBV4-1 and TRBJ1-1, with TRBD1 as a possible D gene (6 bases). The TCR comes from a man under 40 in good health. CDR3 region: CASSQLQGSYTEAFF. CDR3 coding DNA: TGCGCCAGCAGCCAGCTACAGGGTTCTTACACTGAAGCTTTCTTT.